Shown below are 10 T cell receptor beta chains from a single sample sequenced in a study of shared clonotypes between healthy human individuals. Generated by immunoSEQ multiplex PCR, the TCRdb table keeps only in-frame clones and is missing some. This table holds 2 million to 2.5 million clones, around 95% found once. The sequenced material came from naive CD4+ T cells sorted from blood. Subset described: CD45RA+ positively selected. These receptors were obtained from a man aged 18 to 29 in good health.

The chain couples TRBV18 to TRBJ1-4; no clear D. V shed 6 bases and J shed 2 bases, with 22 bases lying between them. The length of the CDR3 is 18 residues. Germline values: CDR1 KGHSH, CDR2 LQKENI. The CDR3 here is CASSPYSSVSGTNEKLFF. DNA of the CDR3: TGTGCCAGCTCGCCCTATTCGTCGGTGTCGGGGACTAATGAAAAACTGTTTTTT. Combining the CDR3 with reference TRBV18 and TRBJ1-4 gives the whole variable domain NAGVMQNPRHLVRRRGQEARLRCSPMKGHSHVYWYRQLPEEGLKFMVYLQKENIIDESGMPKERFSAEFPKEGPSILRIQQVVRGDSAAYFCASSPYSSVSGTNEKLFFGSGTQLSVL.

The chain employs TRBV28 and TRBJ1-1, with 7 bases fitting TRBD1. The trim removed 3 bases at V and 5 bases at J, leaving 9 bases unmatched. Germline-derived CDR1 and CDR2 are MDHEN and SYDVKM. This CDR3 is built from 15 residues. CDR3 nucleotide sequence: TGTGCCAGCAGTTTCCCAAAGGGGGCGAGTACTGAAGCTTTCTTT. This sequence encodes CASSFPKGASTEAFF. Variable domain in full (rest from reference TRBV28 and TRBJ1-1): DVKVTQSSRYLVKRTGEKVFLECVQDMDHENMFWYRQDPGLGLRLIYFSYDVKMKEKGDIPEGYSVSREKKERFSLILESASTNQTSMYLCASSFPKGASTEAFFGQGTRLTVV.

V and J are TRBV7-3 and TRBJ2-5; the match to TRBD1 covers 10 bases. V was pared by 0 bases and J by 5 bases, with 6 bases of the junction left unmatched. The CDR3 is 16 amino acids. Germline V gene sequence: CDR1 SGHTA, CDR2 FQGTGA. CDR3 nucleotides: TGTGCCAGCAGCTTAACGGGGACAGGGGCTTCTGAGACCCAGTACTTC. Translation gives CASSLTGTGASETQYF.

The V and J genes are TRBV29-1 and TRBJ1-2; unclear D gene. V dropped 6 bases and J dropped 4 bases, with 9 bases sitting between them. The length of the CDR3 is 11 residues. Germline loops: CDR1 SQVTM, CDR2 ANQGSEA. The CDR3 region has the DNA TGCAGCGTCACGTCGGGCTATGGCTACACCTTC. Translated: CSVTSGYGYTF. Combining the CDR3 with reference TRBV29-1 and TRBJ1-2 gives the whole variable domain SAVISQKPSRDICQRGTSLTIQCQVDSQVTMMFWYRQQPGQSLTLIATANQGSEATYESGFVIDKFPISRPNLTFSTLTVSNMSPEDSSIYLCSVTSGYGYTFGSGTRLTVV.

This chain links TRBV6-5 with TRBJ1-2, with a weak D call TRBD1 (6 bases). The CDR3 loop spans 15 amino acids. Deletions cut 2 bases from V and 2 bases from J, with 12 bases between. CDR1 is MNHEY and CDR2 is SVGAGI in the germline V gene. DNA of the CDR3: TGTGCCAGCAGTTACGGCTTAGGGGGAAACTATGGCTACACCTTC. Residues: CASSYGLGGNYGYTF.

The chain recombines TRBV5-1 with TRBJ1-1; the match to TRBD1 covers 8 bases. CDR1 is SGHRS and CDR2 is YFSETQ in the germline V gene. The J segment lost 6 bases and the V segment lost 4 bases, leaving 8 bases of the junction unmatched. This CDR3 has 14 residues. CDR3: CASSKGQAGAEAFF. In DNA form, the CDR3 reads TGCGCCAGCAGCAAGGGACAGGCGGGCGCTGAAGCTTTCTTT.

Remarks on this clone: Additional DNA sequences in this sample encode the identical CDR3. CDR3 in amino acids: CASSYSRDSETQYF. CDR3 DNA sequence: TGTGCCAGCAGTTACTCAAGGGACAGCGAGACCCAGTACTTC. The chain recombines TRBV6-5 with TRBJ2-5; 7 bases map to TRBD1. Germline CDR1 is MNHEY and CDR2 is SVGAGI. Trimming took 0 bases from V and 5 from J; bases not matched to a gene: 3. CDR3 length: 14 residues.

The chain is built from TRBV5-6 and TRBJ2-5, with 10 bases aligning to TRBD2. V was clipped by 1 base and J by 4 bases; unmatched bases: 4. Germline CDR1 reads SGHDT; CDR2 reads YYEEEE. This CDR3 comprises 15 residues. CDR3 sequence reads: CASSLFASGRETQYF. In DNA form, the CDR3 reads TGTGCCAGCAGCTTGTTTGCTAGCGGGAGAGAGACCCAGTACTTC.

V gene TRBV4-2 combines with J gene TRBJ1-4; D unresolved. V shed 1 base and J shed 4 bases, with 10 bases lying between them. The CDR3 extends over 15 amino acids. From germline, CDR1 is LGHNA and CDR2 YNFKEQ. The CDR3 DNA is TGTGCCAGCAGCCAAGCAGGAGGGATTAATGAAAAACTGTTTTTT. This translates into CASSQAGGINEKLFF.

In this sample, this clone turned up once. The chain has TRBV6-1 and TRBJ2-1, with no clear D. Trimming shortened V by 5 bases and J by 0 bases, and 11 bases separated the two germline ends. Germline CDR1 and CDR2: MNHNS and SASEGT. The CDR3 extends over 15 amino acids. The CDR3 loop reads CASSRGPSSYNEQFF. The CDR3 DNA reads TGTGCCAGCAGTCGTGGACCTTCCTCCTACAATGAGCAGTTCTTC.